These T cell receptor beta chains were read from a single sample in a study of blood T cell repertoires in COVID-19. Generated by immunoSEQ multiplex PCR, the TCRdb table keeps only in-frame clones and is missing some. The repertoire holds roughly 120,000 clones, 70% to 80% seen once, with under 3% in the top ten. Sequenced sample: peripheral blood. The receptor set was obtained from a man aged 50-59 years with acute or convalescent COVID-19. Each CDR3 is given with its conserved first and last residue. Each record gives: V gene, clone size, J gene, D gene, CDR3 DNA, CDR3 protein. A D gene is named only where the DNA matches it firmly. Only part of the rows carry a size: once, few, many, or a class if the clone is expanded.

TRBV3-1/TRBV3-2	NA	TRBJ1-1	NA	TGTGCCAGCAGTCGGTCGAAGACAGTTGGGGACACTGAAGCTTTCTTT	CASSRSKTVGDTEAFF
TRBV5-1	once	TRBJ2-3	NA	TGCGCCAGCAGCTTGGGGACACAGACAGATACGCAGTATTTT	CASSLGTQTDTQYF
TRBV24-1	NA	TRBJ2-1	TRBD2	TGTGCCACGAGGACTAGCGGGGGGGCTGAGCAGTTCTTC	CATRTSGGAEQFF
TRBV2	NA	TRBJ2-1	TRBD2	TGTGCCAGCAGTAGCCATGCTAGCGGGGGCAATGAGCAGTTCTTC	CASSSHASGGNEQFF
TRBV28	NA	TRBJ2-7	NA	TGTGCCAGCAGTTTTGTGGGGGGCGAGCAGTACTTC	CASSFVGGEQYF
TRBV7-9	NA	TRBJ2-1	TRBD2	TGTGCCAGCAGCTTAATCAGCGGGAGGGGCAATGAGCAGTTCTTC	CASSLISGRGNEQFF
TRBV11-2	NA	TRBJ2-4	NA	TGTGCCAGCAGCCCCACCACGGGGGTTGGTTCCTCAAACATTCAGTACTTC	CASSPTTGVGSSNIQYF
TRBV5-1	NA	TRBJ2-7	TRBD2	TGCGCCAGCAGCTCGGGGGGGGGACCCACGACGGACGAGCAGTACTTC	CASSSGGGPTTDEQYF
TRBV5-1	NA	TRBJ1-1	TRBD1	TGCGCCAGCAGCTCCGGACAGGGCGTTAGGACTGAAGCTTTCTTT	CASSSGQGVRTEAFF
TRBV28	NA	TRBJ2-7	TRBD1	TGTGCCAGCAGCTTGGACAGGCACAACGAGCAGTACTTC	CASSLDRHNEQYF
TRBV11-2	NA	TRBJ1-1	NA	TGTGCCAGCAGCTTAGGGGGCACCCTGGGTACTGAAGCTTTCTTT	CASSLGGTLGTEAFF
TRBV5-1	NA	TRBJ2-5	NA	TGCGCCAGCAGCTTGGGGGGGGTTCCCCAAGAGACCCAGTACTTC	CASSLGGVPQETQYF
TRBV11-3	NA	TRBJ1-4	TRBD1	TGTGCCAGCAGCTTAGCCGACAGGGATGCAACTAATGAAAAACTGTTTTTT	CASSLADRDATNEKLFF
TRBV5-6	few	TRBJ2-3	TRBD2	TGTGCCAGCAGCTCCCCCGGGGGGGATACGCAGTATTTT	CASSSPGGDTQYF
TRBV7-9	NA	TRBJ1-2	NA	TGTGCCAGCAGCAATTCCATAGAGGGTCCTAACTATGGCTACACCTTC	CASSNSIEGPNYGYTF
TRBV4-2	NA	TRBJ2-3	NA	TGTGCCAGCAGCCAAGATGGGATAGCGGCAACAGATACGCAGTATTTT	CASSQDGIAATDTQYF
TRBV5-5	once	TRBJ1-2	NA	TGTGCCAGCAGCCTGTCGACAGGCGGTGGGGCTTATGGCTACACCTTC	CASSLSTGGGAYGYTF
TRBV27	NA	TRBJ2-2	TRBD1	TGTGCCAGCAGATTAATACCCGGGACAGGGGGCGCCGAGGGGGAGCTGTTTTTT	CASRLIPGTGGAEGELFF
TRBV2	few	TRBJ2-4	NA	TGTGCCAGCACTGCCCCTTATGACAGACTAAACATTCAGTACTTC	CASTAPYDRLNIQYF
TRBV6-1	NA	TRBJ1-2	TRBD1	TGTGCCAGCAGTGAATCGATTGCCAGGGGGTATGGCTACACCTTC	CASSESIARGYGYTF
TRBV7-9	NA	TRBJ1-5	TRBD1	TGTGCCAGCAGCCCGGGGACAGGGAACAATCAGCCCCAGCATTTT	CASSPGTGNNQPQHF
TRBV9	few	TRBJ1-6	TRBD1	TGTGCCAGCAGCGGTACCGGGACAGAAAATTCACCCCTCCACTTT	CASSGTGTENSPLHF
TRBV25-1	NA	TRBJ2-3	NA	TGTGCCAGCAGGGGGCCGGGTACGCAGTATTTT	CASRGPGTQYF
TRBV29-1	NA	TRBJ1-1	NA	TGCAGCGAGAGAGGGTTGGACACTGAAGCTTTCTTT	CSERGLDTEAFF
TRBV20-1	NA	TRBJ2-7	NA	TGCAGTGCTAGTCAGGGGCAGCACGAGCAGTACTTC	CSASQGQHEQYF
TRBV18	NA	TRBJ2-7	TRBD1	TGTGCCAGCTCACCACCGACAGGGGGTCCCTACGAGCAGTACTTC	CASSPPTGGPYEQYF
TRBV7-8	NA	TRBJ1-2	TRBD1	TGTGCCAGCAGCCCAAGGTTGGGACAGTCTAACTATGGCTACACCTTC	CASSPRLGQSNYGYTF
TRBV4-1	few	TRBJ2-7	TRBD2	TGCGCCAGCAGCCCCACACCGGGGGCTAGCGGGAGTTACGAGCAGTACTTC	CASSPTPGASGSYEQYF
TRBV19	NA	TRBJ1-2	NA	TGTGCCAGTACCGCCGGTACAAGAGGGAACTATGGCTACACCTTC	CASTAGTRGNYGYTF
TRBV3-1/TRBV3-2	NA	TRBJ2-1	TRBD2	TGTGCCAGCAGCCAAGATCTAGCGGGAGACAATGAGCAGTTCTTC	CASSQDLAGDNEQFF
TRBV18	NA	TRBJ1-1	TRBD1	TGTGCCAGCTCCCCGGGGGACAGTGGGACTGAAGCTTTCTTT	CASSPGDSGTEAFF
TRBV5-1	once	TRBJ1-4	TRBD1	TGCGCCAGCAGCCTGACAGGGGGCGATCCTAATGAAAAACTGTTTTTT	CASSLTGGDPNEKLFF
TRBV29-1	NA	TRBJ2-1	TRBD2	TGCAGCGCATCGACTCCCAGGGGTAGCGGGAGAAGTGAGCAGTTCTTC	CSASTPRGSGRSEQFF
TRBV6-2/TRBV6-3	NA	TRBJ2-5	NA	TGTGCCAGCAGTTACTTCGGGGAGACCCAGTACTTC	CASSYFGETQYF
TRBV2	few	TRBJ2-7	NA	TGTGCCAGCAAGACTACCTCCTACGAGCAGTACTTC	CASKTTSYEQYF
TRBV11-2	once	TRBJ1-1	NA	TGTGCCAGCAGCTCAATACAGGGAAAGGCTGAAGCTTTCTTT	CASSSIQGKAEAFF
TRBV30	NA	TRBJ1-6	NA	TGTGCCTGGAGTGGGCAGGGGAATTCACCCCTCCACTTT	CAWSGQGNSPLHF
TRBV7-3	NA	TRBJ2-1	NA	TGTGCCAGCAGCTTAGATGGCTCTTTCAATGAGCAGTTCTTC	CASSLDGSFNEQFF
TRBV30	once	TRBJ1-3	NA	TGTGCCTGGAGGACCGGGTACACCATATATTTT	CAWRTGYTIYF